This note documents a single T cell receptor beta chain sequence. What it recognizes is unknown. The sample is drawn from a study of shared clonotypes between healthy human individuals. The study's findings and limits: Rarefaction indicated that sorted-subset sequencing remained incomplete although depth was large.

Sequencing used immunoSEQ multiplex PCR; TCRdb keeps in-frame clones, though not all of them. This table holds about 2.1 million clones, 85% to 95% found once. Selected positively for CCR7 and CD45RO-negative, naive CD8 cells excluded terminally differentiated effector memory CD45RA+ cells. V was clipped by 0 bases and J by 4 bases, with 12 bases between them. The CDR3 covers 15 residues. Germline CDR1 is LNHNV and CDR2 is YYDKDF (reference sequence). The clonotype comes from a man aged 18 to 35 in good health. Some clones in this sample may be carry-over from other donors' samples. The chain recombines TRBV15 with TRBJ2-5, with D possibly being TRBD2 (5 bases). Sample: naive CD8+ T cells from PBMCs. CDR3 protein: CATSREGSSSETQYF. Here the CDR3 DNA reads TGTGCCACCAGCAGAGAGGGGAGTAGTTCAGAGACCCAGTACTTC.